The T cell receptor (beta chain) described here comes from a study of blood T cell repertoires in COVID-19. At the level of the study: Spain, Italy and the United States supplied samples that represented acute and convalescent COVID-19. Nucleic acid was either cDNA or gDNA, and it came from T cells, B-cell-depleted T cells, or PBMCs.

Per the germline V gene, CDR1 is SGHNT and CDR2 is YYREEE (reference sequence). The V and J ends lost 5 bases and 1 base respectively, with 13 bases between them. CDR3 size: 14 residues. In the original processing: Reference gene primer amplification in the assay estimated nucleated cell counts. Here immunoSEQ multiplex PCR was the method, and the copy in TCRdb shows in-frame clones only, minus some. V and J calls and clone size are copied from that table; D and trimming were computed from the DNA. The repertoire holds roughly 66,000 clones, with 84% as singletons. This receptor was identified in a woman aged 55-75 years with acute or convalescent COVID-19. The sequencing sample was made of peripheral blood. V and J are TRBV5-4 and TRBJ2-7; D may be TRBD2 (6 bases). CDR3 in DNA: TGTGCCAGCAGGGCGGAGGGCAGATCCTACGAGCAGTACTTC. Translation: CASRAEGRSYEQYF.